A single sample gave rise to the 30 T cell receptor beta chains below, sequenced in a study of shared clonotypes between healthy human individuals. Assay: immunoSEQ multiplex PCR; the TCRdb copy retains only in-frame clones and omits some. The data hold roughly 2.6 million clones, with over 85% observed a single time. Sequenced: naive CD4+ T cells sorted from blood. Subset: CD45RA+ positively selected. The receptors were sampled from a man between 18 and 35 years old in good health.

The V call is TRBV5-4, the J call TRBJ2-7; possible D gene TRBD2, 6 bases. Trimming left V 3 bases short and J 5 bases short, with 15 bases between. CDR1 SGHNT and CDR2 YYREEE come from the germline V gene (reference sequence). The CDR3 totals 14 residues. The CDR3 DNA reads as TGTGCCAGCAGCTCCGGGCGCCCTAGCGACGAGCAGTACTTC. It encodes CASSSGRPSDEQYF.

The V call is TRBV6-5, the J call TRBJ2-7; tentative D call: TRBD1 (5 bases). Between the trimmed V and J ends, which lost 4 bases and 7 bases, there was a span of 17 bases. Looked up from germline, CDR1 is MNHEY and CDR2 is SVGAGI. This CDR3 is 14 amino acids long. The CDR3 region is CASSSFVAGAEQYF. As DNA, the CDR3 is TGTGCCAGCAGTTCCTTCGTCGCTGGGGCGGAGCAGTACTTC.

CDR3 residues: CASHFMGQGNQPQHF. As DNA, the CDR3 is TGTGCCAGCCATTTCATGGGACAGGGAAATCAGCCCCAGCATTTT. This chain joins TRBV28 and TRBJ1-5, with TRBD1 matching over 9 bases. The J segment lost 4 bases and the V segment lost 8 bases, leaving 9 bases of the junction unmatched. The CDR3 runs to 15 residues. Germline V gene data show CDR1 as MDHEN and CDR2 as SYDVKM.

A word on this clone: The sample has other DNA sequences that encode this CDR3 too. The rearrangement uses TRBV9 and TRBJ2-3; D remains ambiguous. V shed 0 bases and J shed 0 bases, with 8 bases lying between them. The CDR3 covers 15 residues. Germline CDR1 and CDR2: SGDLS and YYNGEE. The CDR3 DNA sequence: TGTGCCAGCAGCGTAGTGGGAACTAGCACAGATACGCAGTATTTT. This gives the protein CASSVVGTSTDTQYF.

The CDR3 DNA is TGTGCCAGCAGCCAAAAAATGGGAACTGAAGCTTTCTTT. Amino acid sequence: CASSQKMGTEAFF. The chain couples TRBV14 to TRBJ1-1; D is uncertain. The CDR3 sequence is 13 residues long. Trimming removed 2 bases at V and 5 bases at J, with 9 bases between. Germline V gene lookup returns CDR1 SGHDN and CDR2 FVKESK.

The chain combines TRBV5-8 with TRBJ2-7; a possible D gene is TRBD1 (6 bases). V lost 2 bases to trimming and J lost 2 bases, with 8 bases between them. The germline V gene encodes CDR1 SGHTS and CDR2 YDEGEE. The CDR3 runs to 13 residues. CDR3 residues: CASSLQGTYEQYF. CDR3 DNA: TGTGCCAGCAGCTTACAGGGTACCTACGAGCAGTACTTC.

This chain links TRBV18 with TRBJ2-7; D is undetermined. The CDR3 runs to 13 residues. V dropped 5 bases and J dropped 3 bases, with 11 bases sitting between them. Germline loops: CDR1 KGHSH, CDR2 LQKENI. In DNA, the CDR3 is TGTGCCAGCTCAACTCAACCTCTCTACGAGCAGTACTTC. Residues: CASSTQPLYEQYF. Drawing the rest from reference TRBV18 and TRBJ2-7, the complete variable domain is NAGVMQNPRHLVRRRGQEARLRCSPMKGHSHVYWYRQLPEEGLKFMVYLQKENIIDESGMPKERFSAEFPKEGPSILRIQQVVRGDSAAYFCASSTQPLYEQYFGPGTRLTVT.

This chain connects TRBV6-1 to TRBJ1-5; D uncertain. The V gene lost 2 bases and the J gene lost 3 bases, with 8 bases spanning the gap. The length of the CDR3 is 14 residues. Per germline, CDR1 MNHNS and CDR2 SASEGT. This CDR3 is CASSELSLNQPQHF. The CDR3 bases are TGTGCCAGCAGTGAACTCAGCCTCAATCAGCCCCAGCATTTT.

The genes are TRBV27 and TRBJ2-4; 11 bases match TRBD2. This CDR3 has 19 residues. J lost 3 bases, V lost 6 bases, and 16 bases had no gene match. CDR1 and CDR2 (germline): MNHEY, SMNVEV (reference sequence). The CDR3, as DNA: TGTGCCAGCAGAACTCTGGGGGTAGCGGGAGGGCGGGTCAAAAACATTCAGTACTTC. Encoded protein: CASRTLGVAGGRVKNIQYF.

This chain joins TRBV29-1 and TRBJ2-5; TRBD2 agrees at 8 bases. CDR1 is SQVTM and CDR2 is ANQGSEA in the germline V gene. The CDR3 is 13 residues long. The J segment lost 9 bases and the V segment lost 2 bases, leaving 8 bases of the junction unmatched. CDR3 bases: TGCAGCGTTGAAAAGGGACTAGATCTGCCCCAGTACTTC. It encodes CSVEKGLDLPQYF.

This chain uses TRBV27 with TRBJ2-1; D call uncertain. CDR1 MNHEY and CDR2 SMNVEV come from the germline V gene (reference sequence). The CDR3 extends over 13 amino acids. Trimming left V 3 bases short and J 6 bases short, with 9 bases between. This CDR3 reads CASSFLPGNEQFF. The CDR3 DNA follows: TGTGCCAGCAGTTTTTTGCCGGGCAATGAGCAGTTCTTC.

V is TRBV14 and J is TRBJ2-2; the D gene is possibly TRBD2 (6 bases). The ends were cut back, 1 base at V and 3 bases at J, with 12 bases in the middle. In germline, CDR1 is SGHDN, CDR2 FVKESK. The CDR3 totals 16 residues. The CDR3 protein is CASSQGRGLDTGELFF. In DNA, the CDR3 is TGTGCCAGCAGCCAAGGTCGGGGGTTGGACACCGGGGAGCTGTTTTTT. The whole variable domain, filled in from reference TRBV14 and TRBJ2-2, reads EAGVTQFPSHSVIEKGQTVTLRCDPISGHDNLYWYRRVMGKEIKFLLHFVKESKQDESGMPNNRFLAERTGGTYSTLKVQPAELEDSGVYFCASSQGRGLDTGELFFGEGSRLTVL.

As DNA, the CDR3 is TGTGCCAGCAGTTGGGGGTTAAGTGAAAAACTGTTTTTT. The encoded protein is CASSWGLSEKLFF. V gene TRBV2 combines with J gene TRBJ1-4, with a weak D call TRBD1 (5 bases). Germline lookup yields CDR1 SNHLY and CDR2 FYNNEI. The V and J ends lost 5 bases and 7 bases respectively, with 11 bases between them. This CDR3 is 13 amino acids long.

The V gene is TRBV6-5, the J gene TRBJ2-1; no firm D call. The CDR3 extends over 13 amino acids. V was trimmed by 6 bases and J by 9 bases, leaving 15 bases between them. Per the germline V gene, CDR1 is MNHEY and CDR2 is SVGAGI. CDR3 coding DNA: TGTGCCAGCAGGTTTTCTTTCAGTGGTGAGCAGTTCTTC. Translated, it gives CASRFSFSGEQFF.

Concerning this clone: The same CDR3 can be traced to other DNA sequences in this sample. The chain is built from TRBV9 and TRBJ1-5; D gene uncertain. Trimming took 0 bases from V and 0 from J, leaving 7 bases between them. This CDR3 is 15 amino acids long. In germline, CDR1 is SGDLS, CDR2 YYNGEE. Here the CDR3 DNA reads TGTGCCAGCAGCGTAGGAGACACTAGCAATCAGCCCCAGCATTTT. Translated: CASSVGDTSNQPQHF.

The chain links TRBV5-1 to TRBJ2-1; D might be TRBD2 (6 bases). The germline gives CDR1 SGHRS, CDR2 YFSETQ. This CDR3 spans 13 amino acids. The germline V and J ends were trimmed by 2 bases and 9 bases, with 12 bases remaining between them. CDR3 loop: CASSFGGRSEQFF. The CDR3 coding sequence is TGCGCCAGCAGCTTCGGAGGGCGGAGTGAGCAGTTCTTC.

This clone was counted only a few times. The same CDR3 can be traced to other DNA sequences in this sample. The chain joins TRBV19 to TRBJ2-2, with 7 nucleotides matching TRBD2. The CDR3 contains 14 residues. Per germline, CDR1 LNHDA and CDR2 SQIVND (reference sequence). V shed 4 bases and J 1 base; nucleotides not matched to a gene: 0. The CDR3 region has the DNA TGTGCCAGTAGTAGCGGGGGGAACACCGGGGAGCTGTTTTTT. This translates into CASSSGGNTGELFF. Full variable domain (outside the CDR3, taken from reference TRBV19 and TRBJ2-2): DGGITQSPKYLFRKEGQNVTLSCEQNLNHDAMYWYRQDPGQGLRLIYYSQIVNDFQKGDIAEGYSVSREKKESFPLTVTSAQKNPTAFYLCASSSGGNTGELFFGEGSRLTVL.

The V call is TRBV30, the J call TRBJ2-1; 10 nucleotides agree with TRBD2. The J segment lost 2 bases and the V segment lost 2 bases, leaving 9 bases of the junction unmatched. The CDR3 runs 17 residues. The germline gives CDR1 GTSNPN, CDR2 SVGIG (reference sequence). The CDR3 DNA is TGTGCCTGGAGTAGATTGTGGACTAGCGGAACCTACAATGAGCAGTTCTTC. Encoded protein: CAWSRLWTSGTYNEQFF.

The DNA for the CDR3 is TGTGCCAGCAAAACCACGGGACAGGGTAGCTCCTACGAGCAGTACTTC. This encodes CASKTTGQGSSYEQYF. The chain combines TRBV28 with TRBJ2-7, with 9 bases aligning to TRBD1. This CDR3 comprises 16 residues. The germline gives CDR1 MDHEN, CDR2 SYDVKM. With 7 bases clipped from V and 0 bases from J, the junction kept 10 bases outside the gene matches.

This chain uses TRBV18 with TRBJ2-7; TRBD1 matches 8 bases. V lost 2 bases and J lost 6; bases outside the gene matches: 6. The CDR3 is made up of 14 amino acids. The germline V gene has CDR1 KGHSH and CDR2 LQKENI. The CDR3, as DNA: TGTGCCAGCTCACCATCCGGGACAGGTTCCGAGCAGTACTTC. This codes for CASSPSGTGSEQYF.

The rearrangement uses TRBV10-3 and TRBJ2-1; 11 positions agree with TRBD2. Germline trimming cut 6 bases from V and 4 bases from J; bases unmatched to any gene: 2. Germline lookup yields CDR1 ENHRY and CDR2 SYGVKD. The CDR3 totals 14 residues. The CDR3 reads CAIRGLAEYNEQFF. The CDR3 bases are TGTGCCATCAGGGGACTAGCGGAATACAATGAGCAGTTCTTC.

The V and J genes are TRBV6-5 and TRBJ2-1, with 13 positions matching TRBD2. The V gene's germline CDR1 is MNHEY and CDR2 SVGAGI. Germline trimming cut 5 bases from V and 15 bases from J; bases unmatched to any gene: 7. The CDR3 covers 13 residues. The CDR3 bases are TGTGCCAGCAGTACCCCACTAGCGGGAGGGCCGTTCTTC. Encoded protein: CASSTPLAGGPFF.

CDR3 sequence (DNA): TGTGCCAGCAGTTTGGACAGGGGCACTAACACCGGGGAGCTGTTTTTT. Translation gives CASSLDRGTNTGELFF. The genes are TRBV28 and TRBJ2-2; 9 bases line up with TRBD1. The CDR3 totals 16 residues. Germline lookup yields CDR1 MDHEN and CDR2 SYDVKM. Trimming took 3 bases from V and 2 from J; bases not matched to a gene: 4.

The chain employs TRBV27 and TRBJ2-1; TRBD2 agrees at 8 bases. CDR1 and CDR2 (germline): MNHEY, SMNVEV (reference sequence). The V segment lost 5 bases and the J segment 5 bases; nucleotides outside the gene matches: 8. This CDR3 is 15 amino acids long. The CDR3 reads CASSLRGVINNEQFF. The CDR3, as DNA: TGTGCCAGCAGTCTGCGGGGGGTGATAAACAATGAGCAGTTCTTC.

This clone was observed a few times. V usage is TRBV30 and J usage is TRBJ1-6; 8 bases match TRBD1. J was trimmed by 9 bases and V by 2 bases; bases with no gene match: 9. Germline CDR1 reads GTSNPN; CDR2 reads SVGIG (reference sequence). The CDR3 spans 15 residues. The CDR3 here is CAWSLAAGGLSPLHF. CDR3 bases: TGTGCCTGGAGTCTGGCGGCAGGGGGCCTTTCACCCCTCCACTTT. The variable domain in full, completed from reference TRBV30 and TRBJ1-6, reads SQTIHQWPATLVQPVGSPLSLECTVEGTSNPNLYWYRQAAGRGLQLLFYSVGIGQISSEVPQNLSASRPQDRQFILSSKKLLLSDSGFYLCAWSLAAGGLSPLHFGNGTRLTVT.

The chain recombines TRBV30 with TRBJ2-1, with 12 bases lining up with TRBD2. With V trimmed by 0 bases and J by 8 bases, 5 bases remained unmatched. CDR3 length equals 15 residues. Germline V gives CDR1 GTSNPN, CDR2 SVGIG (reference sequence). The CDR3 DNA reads TGTGCCTGGAGTGTACAACTAGCGGGAGGATATGAGCAGTTCTTC. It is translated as CAWSVQLAGGYEQFF.

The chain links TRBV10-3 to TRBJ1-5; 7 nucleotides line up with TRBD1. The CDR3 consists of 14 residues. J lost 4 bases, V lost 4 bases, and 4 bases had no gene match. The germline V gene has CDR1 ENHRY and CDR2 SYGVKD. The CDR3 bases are TGTGCCATCAGTGGAGGACAGGATAATCAGCCCCAGCATTTT. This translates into CAISGGQDNQPQHF.

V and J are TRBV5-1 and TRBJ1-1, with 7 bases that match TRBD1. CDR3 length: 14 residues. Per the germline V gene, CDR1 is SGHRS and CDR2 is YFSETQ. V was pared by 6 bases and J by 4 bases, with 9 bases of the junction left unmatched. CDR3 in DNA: TGCGCCAGCATCAACGACAGGGAGAGCACTGAAGCTTTCTTT. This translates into CASINDRESTEAFF.

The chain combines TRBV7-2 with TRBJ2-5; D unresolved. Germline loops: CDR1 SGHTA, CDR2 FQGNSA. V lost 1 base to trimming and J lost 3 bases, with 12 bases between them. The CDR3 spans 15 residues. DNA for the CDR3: TGTGCCAGCAGCTTAGGAGTCAGGCAAGAAGAGACCCAGTACTTC. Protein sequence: CASSLGVRQEETQYF.

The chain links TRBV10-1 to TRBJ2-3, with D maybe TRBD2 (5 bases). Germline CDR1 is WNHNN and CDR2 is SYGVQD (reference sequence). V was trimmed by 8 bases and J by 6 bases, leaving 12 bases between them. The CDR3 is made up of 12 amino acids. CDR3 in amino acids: CASLGPGDTQYF. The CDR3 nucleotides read TGCGCCAGCTTAGGACCGGGGGATACGCAGTATTTT.